The 13 T cell receptor beta chains below all came from one sample that was sequenced in a study of T cells expressing NK-cell markers. TCRdb reprocessed the 5' RACE reads, keeping one entry per CDR3 protein, no DNA. This sample's clone table lists 500,000 to 700,000 distinct CDR3 sequences. Sample: blood T cells: a sorted CD56 or NKG2C T cell subset, CD4+ or CD8+ T cells, or bulk PBMC T cells (not recorded which). These receptors all come from a man younger than 35 in good health.

The genes are TRBV7-6 and TRBJ2-3; TCRdb's assignment of TRBD1 cannot be checked, as there is no DNA. Germline V gene sequence: CDR1 SGHVS, CDR2 FNYEAQ. CDR3 size: 13 residues. CDR3 protein: CATVGENTDTQYF.

The rearrangement joins TRBV27 to TRBJ1-6. The CDR3 totals 14 residues. Germline values: CDR1 MNHEY, CDR2 SMNVEV (reference sequence). The chain's CDR3 is CASSLRPLNSPLHF.

The chain employs TRBV3-1 and TRBJ2-5. The germline V gene encodes CDR1 LGHDT and CDR2 YNNKEL (reference sequence). The CDR3 is 14 amino acids. The CDR3 spells CASSPASSIETQYF.

This chain uses TRBV2 with TRBJ2-1; TCRdb calls TRBD2, which cannot be checked without DNA. Germline loops: CDR1 SNHLY, CDR2 FYNNEI. The CDR3 totals 16 residues. This CDR3 reads CASSELPGLVGNEQFF.

This sequence joins TRBV12-3 or TRBV12-4 and TRBJ2-2; TCRdb outputs TRBD2, but without DNA this stays unchecked. This CDR3 has 16 amino acids. The CDR3 here is CASSRRLAGDTGELFF.

The chain has TRBV30 and TRBJ2-3; the D gene TCRdb calls, TRBD2, cannot be checked with no DNA. Looked up from germline, CDR1 is GTSNPN and CDR2 is SVGIG (reference sequence). This CDR3 comprises 14 residues. CDR3: CAWEGVGSRDTQYF.

The chain is built from TRBV4-1 and TRBJ2-5; TCRdb gives TRBD2 as the D gene, but with no DNA this cannot be confirmed. The CDR3 extends over 16 amino acids. Per germline, CDR1 MGHRA and CDR2 YSYEKL. CDR3 sequence: CASSQVIAGGPITQYF.

Here the CDR3 reads CASSPIGQGGNQPQHF. This chain uses TRBV7-8 with TRBJ1-5; TCRdb selects TRBD1, and the lack of DNA leaves this call unchecked. Germline loops: CDR1 SGHVS, CDR2 FQNEAQ. The CDR3 contains 16 residues. Together with reference TRBV7-8 and TRBJ1-5, the CDR3 gives the full variable domain: GAGVSQSPRYKVAKRGQDVALRCDPISGHVSLFWYQQALGQGPEFLTYFQNEAQLDKSGLPSDRFFAERPEGSVSTLKIQRTQQEDSAVYLCASSPIGQGGNQPQHFGDGTRLSIL.

This sequence joins TRBV6-5 and TRBJ2-5; TCRdb selects TRBD1, and the lack of DNA leaves this call unchecked. Germline V gives CDR1 MNHEY, CDR2 SVGAGI. The CDR3 covers 19 residues. CDR3 sequence reads: CASSYILGQGFKLRETQYF.

The V gene is TRBV29-1, the J gene TRBJ2-1; checking the TCRdb D call of TRBD1 is not possible without DNA. CDR3 length: 14 amino acids. Germline values: CDR1 SQVTM, CDR2 ANQGSEA. The CDR3: CSTRRDSSYNEQFF.

The gene calls are TRBV7-9 and TRBJ1-2; TCRdb indicates TRBD1, and absent DNA this call remains unverified. The CDR3 runs to 14 residues. Germline loops: CDR1 SEHNR, CDR2 FQNEAQ (reference sequence). The CDR3 sequence: CASSSGQGVFGYTF. The full variable domain, with the rest looked up from reference TRBV7-9 and TRBJ1-2, is DTGVSQNPRHKITKRGQNVTFRCDPISEHNRLYWYRQTLGQGPEFLTYFQNEAQLEKSRLLSDRFSAERPKGSFSTLEIQRTEQGDSAMYLCASSSGQGVFGYTFGSGTRLTVV.

The V call is TRBV5-1, the J call TRBJ2-3. Germline V gives CDR1 SGHRS, CDR2 YFSETQ. The CDR3 runs 12 residues. The CDR3 sequence is CASSLELNTQYF.

The chain combines TRBV18 with TRBJ2-2. This CDR3 is built from 13 residues. The germline V gene has CDR1 KGHSH and CDR2 LQKENI. The CDR3 reads CASSPHLFGRLFF.